Listed here are 30 T cell receptor beta chains from one sample, sequenced in a study of a mutant IDH1 vaccine in newly diagnosed glioma. Antigens for these TCRs are unknown. The time point: week 35, safety follow-up. Doses of 300 ug of mutant IDH1 20-mer peptide were given with topical imiquimod. Generated by immunoSEQ multiplex PCR, the TCRdb table keeps only in-frame clones and is missing some. The sample yields 50,000 to 65,000 clones, 80% to 90% seen once. This material consisted of PBMCs, taken from a glioma patient whose treatment included an IDH1 peptide vaccine. Receptors were obtained from a man aged 35 to 55 with glioma.

The genes are TRBV6-5 and TRBJ2-3, with D perhaps matching TRBD2 (5 bases). The ends were cut back, 0 bases at V and 4 bases at J, with 8 bases in the middle. Germline assignment: CDR1 MNHEY and CDR2 SVGAGI. This CDR3 spans 14 amino acids. The CDR3 spells CASSYSQRADTQYF. The CDR3 coding sequence is TGTGCCAGCAGTTACTCCCAGAGGGCAGATACGCAGTATTTT.

The rearrangement uses TRBV9 and TRBJ2-2; D is uncertain. Trimming removed 0 bases from V and 0 bases from J, with 9 bases in between. CDR3 length: 16 residues. Germline V CDR1 and CDR2: SGDLS, YYNGEE. The chain's CDR3 is CASSVDVLANTGELFF. CDR3 sequence (DNA): TGTGCCAGCAGCGTAGACGTACTCGCGAACACCGGGGAGCTGTTTTTT.

This sequence joins TRBV19 and TRBJ1-1; possibly TRBD1 for D (6 bases). CDR1 is LNHDA and CDR2 is SQIVND in the germline V gene (reference sequence). CDR3 length: 12 amino acids. V lost 3 bases, J lost 8 bases, and 10 bases lay in between. The DNA for the CDR3 is TGTGCCAGTAGTATTGGGGGGCTGGAAGCTTTCTTT. It yields the protein CASSIGGLEAFF.

This rearrangement joins TRBV19 to TRBJ1-1; D is unclear. V was cut by 1 base and J by 1 base, with 10 bases left in between. In germline, CDR1 is LNHDA, CDR2 SQIVND (reference sequence). The CDR3 sequence is 15 residues long. The CDR3 sequence: CASSIGRQKNTEAFF. The CDR3 nucleotides read TGTGCCAGTAGTATAGGTAGGCAGAAGAACACTGAAGCTTTCTTT. The full variable domain, its missing parts supplied by reference TRBV19 and TRBJ1-1, is DGGITQSPKYLFRKEGQNVTLSCEQNLNHDAMYWYRQDPGQGLRLIYYSQIVNDFQKGDIAEGYSVSREKKESFPLTVTSAQKNPTAFYLCASSIGRQKNTEAFFGQGTRLTVV.

The CDR3 DNA sequence: TGTGCCAGCAGCTTCCCAGGAGCTGGGGAGCAGTACTTC. Translation: CASSFPGAGEQYF. This sequence joins TRBV5-4 and TRBJ2-7, with no clear D. This CDR3 is built from 13 residues. With 2 bases removed from V and 7 bases from J, the gap between germline ends came to 13 bases. CDR1 and CDR2 from the germline V gene are SGHNT and YYREEE (reference sequence).

The chain recombines TRBV19 with TRBJ2-7; TRBD1 matches 9 bases. This CDR3 is built from 14 residues. The trim removed 4 bases at V and 5 bases at J, leaving 6 bases unmatched. The V gene's germline CDR1 is LNHDA and CDR2 SQIVND (reference sequence). In DNA form, the CDR3 reads TGTGCCAGTAGTACCCTACGGACAGGGGACGAGCAGTACTTC. This codes for CASSTLRTGDEQYF.

This chain joins TRBV7-9 and TRBJ2-2; weak D call: TRBD1 (5 bases). Germline V gene sequence: CDR1 SEHNR, CDR2 FQNEAQ (reference sequence). The CDR3 loop spans 15 amino acids. V shed 6 bases and J shed 2 bases, with 13 bases lying between them. The CDR3 coding sequence is TGTGCCAGCAGGGCCCAGGGTAGCAACACCGGGGAGCTGTTTTTT. It encodes CASRAQGSNTGELFF. The entire variable domain, with the rest obtained from reference TRBV7-9 and TRBJ2-2, is as follows: DTGVSQNPRHKITKRGQNVTFRCDPISEHNRLYWYRQTLGQGPEFLTYFQNEAQLEKSRLLSDRFSAERPKGSFSTLEIQRTEQGDSAMYLCASRAQGSNTGELFFGEGSRLTVL.

This clone was found once. The chain links TRBV27 to TRBJ1-1; 8 bases map to TRBD1. The J segment lost 5 bases and the V segment lost 7 bases, leaving 9 bases of the junction unmatched. Germline V gene lookup returns CDR1 MNHEY and CDR2 SMNVEV (reference sequence). CDR3 length: 14 residues. CDR3 protein: CASTMTGAGTEAFF. CDR3 nucleotides: TGTGCCAGCACCATGACAGGGGCCGGGACTGAAGCTTTCTTT.

V usage is TRBV5-1 and J usage is TRBJ2-5; a possible D gene is TRBD1 (6 bases). V lost 4 bases and J lost 3, with 16 bases in between. The CDR3 contains 15 residues. Germline CDR1 is SGHRS and CDR2 is YFSETQ. The CDR3 DNA reads as TGCGCCAGCAGCGGGGACGGACAGAGGGAAGAGACCCAGTACTTC. This translates into CASSGDGQREETQYF.

The CDR3 is CASSQGTTTGELFF. The CDR3 bases are TGTGCCAGCAGCCAGGGGACTACTACCGGGGAGCTGTTTTTT. The chain carries TRBV7-3 and TRBJ2-2, with D tentatively TRBD2 (7 bases). The CDR3 sequence is 14 residues long. The ends were cut back, 5 bases at V and 5 bases at J, with 12 bases in the middle. Germline V gene lookup returns CDR1 SGHTA and CDR2 FQGTGA.

The chain joins TRBV19 to TRBJ2-2; possibly TRBD1 for D (6 bases). Per germline, CDR1 LNHDA and CDR2 SQIVND (reference sequence). The V gene lost 6 bases and the J gene lost 4 bases, with 15 bases spanning the gap. The CDR3 is 15 residues long. CDR3 DNA sequence: TGTGCCAGTAGCAAGACGACAGGTTCCACCGGGGAGCTGTTTTTT. Its protein product is CASSKTTGSTGELFF.

The chain recombines TRBV25-1 with TRBJ1-1, with D unresolved. Deletions cut 3 bases from V and 2 bases from J, with 7 bases between. Germline V CDR1 and CDR2: MGHDK, SYGVNS. The CDR3 has 13 residues. The DNA for the CDR3 is TGTGCCAGCAGTGATGTGGGAAACACTGAAGCTTTCTTT. As protein: CASSDVGNTEAFF.

This rearrangement joins TRBV20-1 to TRBJ2-5; perhaps D is TRBD1 or TRBD2 (6 bases each). The V gene's germline CDR1 is DFQATT and CDR2 SNEGSKA (reference sequence). There are 11 residues in the CDR3. V was cut by 3 bases and J by 9 bases, with 11 bases left in between. The CDR3 DNA sequence: TGCAGTGCTAGGGAGGGGGAACCCCAGTACTTC. It codes for CSAREGEPQYF.

CDR3: CASSERGSGSTQTGELFF. CDR3 bases: TGTGCCAGCAGTGAACGTGGTAGCGGGAGTACACAGACCGGGGAGCTGTTTTTT. The chain carries TRBV6-1 and TRBJ2-2, with 9 bases matching TRBD2. The length of the CDR3 is 18 residues. V dropped 2 bases and J dropped 5; count of bases not matched to a gene: 12. Germline CDR1 and CDR2: MNHNS and SASEGT.

V is TRBV28 and J is TRBJ2-7; 10 positions match TRBD2. The CDR3 runs to 15 residues. After removal of 6 bases from V and 7 bases from J, the junction contained 12 bases not matched to a gene. From germline, CDR1 is MDHEN and CDR2 SYDVKM. The CDR3 DNA reads TGTGCCAGCAGGAGACTAGCGGGTACCACAGGGGAGCAGTACTTC. This translates into CASRRLAGTTGEQYF.

This chain links TRBV7-2 with TRBJ2-3, with D hard to call. The ends were cut back, 3 bases at V and 1 base at J, with 8 bases in the middle. CDR3 length: 14 amino acids. In germline, CDR1 is SGHTA, CDR2 FQGNSA. The CDR3 loop is CASSFLQGTDTQYF. In DNA form, the CDR3 reads TGTGCCAGCAGCTTCTTACAAGGCACAGATACGCAGTATTTT.

The chain carries TRBV28 and TRBJ2-2, with D maybe TRBD2 (6 bases). V shed 6 bases and J shed 0 bases, with 8 bases lying between them. This CDR3 contains 14 residues. Per germline, CDR1 MDHEN and CDR2 SYDVKM. The CDR3 loop is CASRGLTNTGELFF. In nucleotides, the CDR3 is TGTGCCAGCAGGGGACTGACGAACACCGGGGAGCTGTTTTTT. Full variable domain (rest looked up from reference TRBV28 and TRBJ2-2): DVKVTQSSRYLVKRTGEKVFLECVQDMDHENMFWYRQDPGLGLRLIYFSYDVKMKEKGDIPEGYSVSREKKERFSLILESASTNQTSMYLCASRGLTNTGELFFGEGSRLTVL.

The rearrangement links TRBV6-1 to TRBJ2-3, with D possibly TRBD2 on 5 matching bases. Germline CDR1 is MNHNS and CDR2 is SASEGT. The CDR3 has 12 residues. Trimming cost V 7 bases and J 8 bases, with 13 bases left between them. CDR3 region: CASTPSTITQYF. CDR3 nucleotide sequence: TGTGCCAGCACGCCTAGCACAATTACGCAGTATTTT.

V is TRBV25-1 and J is TRBJ2-5; a possible D gene is TRBD1 (6 bases). This CDR3 contains 15 residues. Trimming took 2 bases from V and 4 from J, leaving 14 bases between them. Germline V CDR1 and CDR2: MGHDK, SYGVNS. The CDR3 is CASSEIGGRRETQYF. CDR3 bases: TGTGCCAGCAGTGAAATAGGGGGACGAAGAGAGACCCAGTACTTC.

The V gene is TRBV18, the J gene TRBJ1-1, with TRBD1 as a possible D gene (5 bases). From germline, CDR1 is KGHSH and CDR2 LQKENI. The CDR3 has 12 amino acids. V shed 1 base and J shed 7 bases, with 7 bases lying between them. The CDR3 protein is CASSPRQREAFF. The CDR3 bases are TGTGCCAGCTCACCACGACAGCGTGAAGCTTTCTTT.

The chain has TRBV10-3 and TRBJ2-7, with TRBD1 identical over 10 bases. The ends lost 5 bases at V and 6 bases at J; junction bases unmatched: 10. This CDR3 contains 15 residues. CDR1 and CDR2 from the germline V gene are ENHRY and SYGVKD. This CDR3 reads CAISHRDRGIGEQYF. The CDR3 nucleotides read TGTGCCATCAGTCACCGGGACAGGGGAATCGGCGAGCAGTACTTC.

The genes are TRBV5-6 and TRBJ2-4, with D hard to call. CDR3 length: 14 amino acids. With 0 bases removed from V and 6 bases from J, the gap between germline ends came to 10 bases. The germline gives CDR1 SGHDT, CDR2 YYEEEE. Here the CDR3 DNA reads TGTGCCAGCAGCTTGGATGTTGGAACAAACATTCAGTACTTC. This codes for CASSLDVGTNIQYF.

This chain joins TRBV27 and TRBJ2-2; possible D gene TRBD2, 6 bases. The CDR3 is made up of 15 amino acids. The V gene lost 2 bases and the J gene lost 7 bases, with 14 bases spanning the gap. CDR1 MNHEY and CDR2 SMNVEV come from the germline V gene (reference sequence). CDR3 coding DNA: TGTGCCAGCAGTTTAGACGGGAGCGAAGTCGGGGAGCTGTTTTTT. It specifies CASSLDGSEVGELFF.

The chain has TRBV10-3 and TRBJ2-1; 11 bases match TRBD2. This CDR3 region has 15 residues. Looked up from germline, CDR1 is ENHRY and CDR2 is SYGVKD. Trimming at V came to 0 bases and at J to 8 bases, leaving 3 bases not matched to a gene. The CDR3: CAISESTSGIDEQFF. Here the CDR3 DNA reads TGTGCCATCAGTGAGTCGACTAGCGGGATCGATGAGCAGTTCTTC.

This clone was detected only once. This chain links TRBV6-1 with TRBJ1-5; perhaps TRBD1 as D (6 bases). Trimming removed 4 bases at V and 1 base at J, with 11 bases between. The CDR3 has 15 amino acids. Per germline, CDR1 MNHNS and CDR2 SASEGT. The CDR3 bases are TGTGCCAGCAGTGGGGACACTGACAGCAATCAGCCCCAGCATTTT. Its protein is CASSGDTDSNQPQHF.

The V gene is TRBV11-2, the J gene TRBJ2-3; TRBD2 aligns across 10 bases. Germline CDR1 reads SGHAT; CDR2 reads FQNNGV. V lost 4 bases to trimming and J lost 0 bases; unmatched junction nucleotides: 10. This CDR3 contains 18 residues. CDR3 sequence reads: CASSSRPGTSVSTDTQYF. CDR3 sequence (DNA): TGTGCCAGCAGCTCTCGACCCGGGACTAGCGTTAGCACAGATACGCAGTATTTT.

V is TRBV7-3 and J is TRBJ2-1; TRBD2 matches 8 bases. Germline CDR1 is SGHTA and CDR2 is FQGTGA. CDR3 size: 17 residues. V dropped 1 base and J dropped 0; count of bases not matched to a gene: 5. Here the CDR3 reads CASSLSLAGFSYNEQFF. DNA of the CDR3: TGTGCCAGCAGCTTAAGTTTAGCGGGATTCTCCTACAATGAGCAGTTCTTC.

The chain combines TRBV7-2 with TRBJ2-2; a possible D gene is TRBD2 (6 bases). CDR3 length: 16 amino acids. Germline V gene data show CDR1 as SGHTA and CDR2 as FQGNSA. Trimming took 1 base from V and 7 from J, leaving 16 bases between them. CDR3 coding DNA: TGTGCCAGCAGCTTAGACAGCTCGCGGGGTGGCGGGGAGCTGTTTTTT. Encoded protein: CASSLDSSRGGGELFF.

The chain couples TRBV5-1 to TRBJ2-7, with 11 bases identical to TRBD1. The junction had 5 bases not matched to a gene; V was cut back by 0 bases and J by 6 bases. Germline V gene lookup returns CDR1 SGHRS and CDR2 YFSETQ. The CDR3 length is 15 residues. Written as DNA, the CDR3 is TGCGCCAGCAGCTTGGGTGGACAGGGGGCAGTCGAGCAGTACTTC. This sequence encodes CASSLGGQGAVEQYF. Based on the CDR3 plus reference TRBV5-1 and TRBJ2-7, the full variable domain is KAGVTQTPRYLIKTRGQQVTLSCSPISGHRSVSWYQQTPGQGLQFLFEYFSETQRNKGNFPGRFSGRQFSNSRSEMNVSTLELGDSALYLCASSLGGQGAVEQYFGPGTRLTVT.

This clone was seen only once. In DNA, the CDR3 is TGTGCCAGCAGAATCCGTGGACTAGCTTGCGAGCAGTACTTC. This translates into CASRIRGLACEQYF. This chain connects TRBV11-3 to TRBJ2-7, with 8 nucleotides matching TRBD2. With 6 bases clipped from V and 6 bases from J, the junction kept 10 bases outside the gene matches. Germline-derived CDR1 and CDR2 are SGHNT and YENEEA. The length of the CDR3 is 14 residues.